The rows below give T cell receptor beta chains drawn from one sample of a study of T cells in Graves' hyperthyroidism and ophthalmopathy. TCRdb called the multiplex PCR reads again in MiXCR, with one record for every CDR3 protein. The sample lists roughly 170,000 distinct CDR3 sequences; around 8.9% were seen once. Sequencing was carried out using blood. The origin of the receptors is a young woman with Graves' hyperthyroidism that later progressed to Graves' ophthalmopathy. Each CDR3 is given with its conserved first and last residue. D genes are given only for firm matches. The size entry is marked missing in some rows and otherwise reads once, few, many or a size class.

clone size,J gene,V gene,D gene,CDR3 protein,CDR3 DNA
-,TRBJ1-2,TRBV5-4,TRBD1,CASSVLGTGGGYTF,TGTGCCAGCAGCGTCCTCGGGACAGGGGGTGGCTACACCTTC
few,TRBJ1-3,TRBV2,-,CASSWEGNTIYF,TGTGCCAGCTCGTGGGAAGGAAACACCATATATTTT
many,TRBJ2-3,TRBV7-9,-,CASSSPGGTDTQYF,TGTGCCAGCAGCTCCCCTGGGGGAACGGATACGCAGTATTTT
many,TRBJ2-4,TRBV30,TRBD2,CAWSTGTSGSNIQYF,TGTGCCTGGTCAACCGGCACTAGCGGGAGTAACATTCAGTACTTC
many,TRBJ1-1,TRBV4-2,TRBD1,CASSRETGDEAFF,TGTGCCAGCAGCCGAGAGACAGGGGATGAAGCTTTCTTT
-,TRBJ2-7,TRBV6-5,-,CASSYSMAYEQYF,TGTGCCAGCAGTTACTCGATGGCCTACGAGCAGTACTTC
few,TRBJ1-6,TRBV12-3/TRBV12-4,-,CASRKSNSPLHF,TGTGCCAGCAGGAAAAGTAATTCACCCCTCCACTTT
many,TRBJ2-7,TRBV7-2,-,CASSLAPTYHYEQYF,TGTGCCAGCAGCTTAGCTCCGACTTACCACTACGAGCAGTACTTC
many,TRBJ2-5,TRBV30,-,CAWSASGLPQETQYF,TGTGCCTGGAGTGCCTCAGGGCTTCCCCAAGAGACCCAGTACTTC
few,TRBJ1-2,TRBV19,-,CASSIASRSGYTF,TGTGCCAGTAGTATAGCCAGCAGATCCGGCTACACCTTC
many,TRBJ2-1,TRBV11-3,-,CASGNRPTYNEQFF,TGTGCCAGCGGTAACAGGCCGACCTACAATGAGCAGTTCTTC
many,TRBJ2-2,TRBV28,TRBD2,CASSFPGLAGPEANTGELFF,TGTGCCAGCAGTTTCCCTGGGCTAGCGGGACCAGAGGCGAACACCGGGGAGCTGTTTTTT
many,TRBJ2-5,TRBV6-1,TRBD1,CASSITGTGGETQYF,TGTGCCAGCAGCATTACAGGGACAGGGGGTGAGACCCAGTACTTC
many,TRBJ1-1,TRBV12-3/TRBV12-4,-,CASNLAGVNTEAFF,TGTGCCAGCAATTTAGCTGGGGTGAACACTGAAGCTTTCTTT
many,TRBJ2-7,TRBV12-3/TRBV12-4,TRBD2,CASRPRGGSEQYF,TGTGCCAGCAGACCTCGGGGGGGCTCCGAGCAGTACTTC
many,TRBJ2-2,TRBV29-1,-,CSAASPLYSGELFF,TGCAGCGCTGCAAGTCCCTTATACTCCGGGGAGCTGTTTTTT
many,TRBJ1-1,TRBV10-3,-,CAISAMNTEAFF,TGTGCCATCAGTGCTATGAACACTGAAGCTTTCTTT
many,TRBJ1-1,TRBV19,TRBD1,CASQPLGQGAGDTEAFF,TGTGCCAGTCAGCCCCTGGGACAGGGGGCCGGGGACACTGAAGCTTTCTTT
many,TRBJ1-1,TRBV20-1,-,CSARDGRGWSDTEAFF,TGCAGTGCTAGAGATGGGAGGGGATGGTCTGACACTGAAGCTTTCTTT
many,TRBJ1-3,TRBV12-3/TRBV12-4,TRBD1,CASRTGGGTIYF,TGTGCCAGCAGGACAGGGGGCGGCACCATATATTTT
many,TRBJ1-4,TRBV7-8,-,CASSFQPHSEKLFF,TGTGCCAGCAGCTTTCAGCCCCATAGCGAAAAACTGTTTTTT
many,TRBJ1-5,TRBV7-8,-,CASSLVVQGRGQPQHF,TGTGCCAGCAGCTTAGTCGTTCAGGGGCGCGGGCAGCCCCAGCATTTT
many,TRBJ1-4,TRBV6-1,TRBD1,CASSPRGGDEKLFF,TGTGCCAGCAGTCCCAGGGGGGGAGATGAAAAACTGTTTTTT
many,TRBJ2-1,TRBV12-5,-,CASGSQGGEQFF,TGTGCTAGTGGTTCCCAGGGGGGTGAGCAGTTCTTC
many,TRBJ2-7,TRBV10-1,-,CASSDGTSYEQYF,TGCGCCAGCAGTGATGGCACCTCCTACGAGCAGTACTTC
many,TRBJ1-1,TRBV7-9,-,CASRPLDGLDFF,TGTGCCAGCAGGCCCCTGGACGGCCTCGACTTCTTT
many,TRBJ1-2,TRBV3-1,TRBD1,CASSQITGVGGYTF,TGTGCCAGCAGCCAAATAACAGGGGTTGGTGGCTACACCTTC
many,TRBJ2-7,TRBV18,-,CASSPPRERQEVYEQYF,TGTGCCAGCTCACCACCGAGAGAGCGACAGGAGGTCTACGAGCAGTACTTC
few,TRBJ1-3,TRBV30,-,CAWSIGGLGNTIYF,TGTGCCTGGAGTATAGGGGGGCTAGGAAACACCATATATTTT
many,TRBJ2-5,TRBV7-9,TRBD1,CASSHGQAVETQYF,TGTGCCAGCAGCCACGGACAGGCGGTGGAGACCCAGTACTTC
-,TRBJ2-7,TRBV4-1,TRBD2,CASSQGGGSSYEQYF,TGCGCCAGCAGCCAAGGGGGCGGGAGCTCCTACGAGCAGTACTTC
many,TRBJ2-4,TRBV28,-,CASSPTGLAKNIQYF,TGTGCCAGCAGTCCAACGGGGCTAGCCAAAAACATTCAGTACTTC
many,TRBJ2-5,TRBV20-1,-,CSARPHILPPRQETQYF,TGCAGTGCTAGACCCCACATCCTTCCACCTAGACAAGAGACCCAGTACTTC
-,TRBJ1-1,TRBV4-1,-,CASSQNTLTLSTEAFF,TGCGCCAGCAGCCAAAACACTTTAACCCTAAGTACTGAAGCTTTCTTT
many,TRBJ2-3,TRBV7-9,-,CASSPGSEDTQYF,TGTGCCAGCAGCCCGGGGTCCGAAGATACGCAGTATTTT